This passage covers 32 T cell receptor beta chains from one sample sequenced in a study of blood T cell repertoires in COVID-19. The assay was immunoSEQ multiplex PCR, and TCRdb's table has in-frame clones only and misses some. The sample holds more than 250,000 clones; about nine tenths are singletons and the top ten take 1%. The material sequenced was peripheral blood. The receptors were sampled from a man aged 45 to 65 with active or convalescent COVID-19.

The V and J genes are TRBV24-1 and TRBJ2-3; D might be TRBD1 (5 bases). The germline gives CDR1 KGHDR, CDR2 SFDVKD. V lost 10 bases, J lost 2 bases, and 9 bases lay in between. The length of the CDR3 is 12 residues. CDR3 sequence (DNA): TGTGCCACAGGGGCCCCCACAGATACGCAGTATTTT. Translation gives CATGAPTDTQYF.

For the CDR3, the DNA is TGTGCCAGCAGCCAAGATGTAGGGGCGCGGAATGAAAAACTGTTTTTT. This gives the protein CASSQDVGARNEKLFF. The gene calls are TRBV4-2 and TRBJ1-4, with TRBD1 as a possible D gene (5 bases). Germline CDR1 LGHNA, CDR2 YNFKEQ. Trimming pared 0 bases from V and 5 bases from J, leaving 13 bases between. The CDR3 contains 16 residues.

The genes are TRBV4-3 and TRBJ1-2, with 11 bases aligning to TRBD1. Germline CDR1 and CDR2: LGHNA and YSLEER. The CDR3 contains 17 residues. V was clipped by 0 bases and J by 7 bases; unmatched bases: 10. CDR3 protein: CASSQESRGTGGSGYTF. DNA for the CDR3: TGCGCCAGCAGCCAAGAGAGTCGAGGGACAGGGGGATCTGGCTACACCTTC.

The genes are TRBV7-2 and TRBJ1-5; 10 nucleotides match TRBD1. After removal of 5 bases from V and 9 bases from J, the junction contained 7 bases not matched to a gene. Germline V CDR1 and CDR2: SGHTA, FQGNSA. The CDR3 covers 14 residues. CDR3 region: CASSGQGGIGPQHF. The CDR3 nucleotides read TGTGCCAGCAGCGGACAGGGGGGGATTGGGCCCCAGCATTTT.

This CDR3 is CASSLNPLRGMNTEAFF. The CDR3 DNA reads TGTGCCAGCAGCTTAAATCCCCTGCGGGGGATGAACACTGAAGCTTTCTTT. The V gene is TRBV7-3, the J gene TRBJ1-1; a possible D gene is TRBD1 (5 bases). Germline V gene lookup returns CDR1 SGHTA and CDR2 FQGTGA. The CDR3 has 17 residues. V was clipped by 1 base and J by 0 bases, with 15 bases between them.

The rearrangement uses TRBV2 and TRBJ1-1; tentatively, D is TRBD1 (6 bases). The ends were cut back, 1 base at V and 1 base at J, with 7 bases in the middle. The length of the CDR3 is 14 residues. Germline V gives CDR1 SNHLY, CDR2 FYNNEI. The CDR3 nucleotides are TGTGCCAGCAGTGAAGGGACAGCGAACACTGAAGCTTTCTTT. Protein: CASSEGTANTEAFF.

The rearrangement uses TRBV5-1 and TRBJ2-7; 8 positions match TRBD1. The trim removed 3 bases at V and 4 bases at J, leaving 9 bases unmatched. The length of the CDR3 is 15 residues. Germline V gives CDR1 SGHRS, CDR2 YFSETQ. The CDR3 is CASSSTGGLSYEQYF. The DNA of the CDR3 is TGCGCCAGCAGCTCAACAGGGGGTCTCTCGTACGAGCAGTACTTC.

V is TRBV27 and J is TRBJ2-1, with D tentatively TRBD2 (6 bases). V shed 3 bases and J shed 4 bases, with 13 bases lying between them. From germline, CDR1 is MNHEY and CDR2 SMNVEV (reference sequence). This CDR3 has 15 amino acids. The DNA of the CDR3 is TGTGCCAGCAGTTTTTCGGCGGGAAAGTACAATGAGCAGTTCTTC. It specifies CASSFSAGKYNEQFF.

The genes are TRBV28 and TRBJ2-2; D possibly corresponds to TRBD1 (5 bases). Per germline, CDR1 MDHEN and CDR2 SYDVKM. CDR3 size: 14 residues. Trimming stripped 8 bases from V and 0 bases from J, with 10 bases between. CDR3 residues: CASRTQSNTGELFF. The CDR3 nucleotides read TGTGCCAGCCGGACACAATCGAACACCGGGGAGCTGTTTTTT.

The chain links TRBV28 to TRBJ2-7, with 7 bases aligning to TRBD1. V gave up 5 bases and J gave up 0 bases; unmatched junction bases: 7. Germline lookup yields CDR1 MDHEN and CDR2 SYDVKM. CDR3 length: 15 residues. CDR3 residues: CASSRRGTDSYEQYF. Here the CDR3 DNA reads TGTGCCAGCAGTCGTCGAGGGACAGACTCCTACGAGCAGTACTTC.

The CDR3 DNA is TGTGCCAGCAGTGCCAGGACAGTGAGCTCCTATAATTCACCCCTCCACTTT. It is translated as CASSARTVSSYNSPLHF. V is TRBV6-1 and J is TRBJ1-6; TRBD1 is a possible D gene (6 bases). The V and J ends lost 4 bases and 0 bases respectively, with 13 bases between them. The V gene's germline CDR1 is MNHNS and CDR2 SASEGT. The CDR3 loop spans 17 amino acids.

The chain combines TRBV7-9 with TRBJ1-2, with unresolved D. Germline CDR1 SEHNR, CDR2 FQNEAQ (reference sequence). Trimming stripped 1 base from V and 7 bases from J, with 7 bases between. CDR3 size: 12 residues. The CDR3 nucleotides read TGTGCCAGCAGCTTAGACGGAGCTGGCTACACCTTC. It is translated as CASSLDGAGYTF.

There are a few counts of this clone. J is TRBJ1-3 and V is TRBV28, with D perhaps TRBD1 (5 bases). The V end lost 1 base, the J end lost 4 bases, and 8 bases lay between the germline ends. This CDR3 spans 14 amino acids. CDR1 MDHEN and CDR2 SYDVKM come from the germline V gene. In DNA form, the CDR3 reads TGTGCCAGCAGTTTATCGGGGGAAGGAAACACCATATATTTT. This codes for CASSLSGEGNTIYF.

The chain has TRBV6-6 and TRBJ2-3; TRBD2 agrees at 12 bases. Germline CDR1 is MNHNY and CDR2 is SVGAGI (reference sequence). The CDR3 has 16 residues. V was clipped by 5 bases and J by 4 bases; unmatched bases: 7. CDR3 bases: TGTGCCAGCAGTCGTCAACTAGCGGGGGGCCCAGATACGCAGTATTTT. It is translated as CASSRQLAGGPDTQYF.

As for this clone: The same CDR3 is also encoded by other DNA sequences in this sample. The chain employs TRBV28 and TRBJ2-2; 9 bases are shared with TRBD2. The CDR3 is 15 residues long. CDR1 MDHEN and CDR2 SYDVKM come from the germline V gene. Germline trimming cut 2 bases from V and 6 bases from J; bases unmatched to any gene: 4. The chain's CDR3 is CASSLGGGAPGELFF. For the CDR3, the DNA is TGTGCCAGCAGTTTAGGCGGGGGGGCTCCCGGGGAGCTGTTTTTT.

This chain uses TRBV2 with TRBJ2-3; D gene unclear. The CDR3 contains 12 residues. The V gene lost 8 bases and the J gene lost 2 bases, with 8 bases spanning the gap. The germline V gene encodes CDR1 SNHLY and CDR2 FYNNEI. CDR3 sequence (DNA): TGTGCCAGCGGGCCCTTCACAGATACGCAGTATTTT. This translates into CASGPFTDTQYF.

This clone has just a few counts. V usage is TRBV7-2 and J usage is TRBJ1-4, with D possibly TRBD1 on 6 matching bases. This CDR3 is built from 15 residues. Germline V gene sequence: CDR1 SGHTA, CDR2 FQGNSA. With 5 bases removed from V and 8 bases from J, the gap between germline ends came to 18 bases. The CDR3 spells CASSTGQGYREKLFF. CDR3 nucleotides: TGTGCCAGCAGCACAGGGCAGGGGTATCGAGAAAAACTGTTTTTT. Together with reference TRBV7-2 and TRBJ1-4, the CDR3 gives the full variable domain: GAGVSQSPSNKVTEKGKDVELRCDPISGHTALYWYRQSLGQGLEFLIYFQGNSAPDKSGLPSDRFSAERTGGSVSTLTIQRTQQEDSAVYLCASSTGQGYREKLFFGSGTQLSVL.

This clone was seen just once. V usage is TRBV2 and J usage is TRBJ2-2; possible D gene TRBD1, 6 bases. There are 15 residues in the CDR3. V shed 3 bases and J shed 0 bases, with 8 bases lying between them. Germline values: CDR1 SNHLY, CDR2 FYNNEI. The CDR3 sequence is CASSEGATNTGELFF. The CDR3 DNA reads TGTGCCAGCAGTGAGGGGGCGACGAACACCGGGGAGCTGTTTTTT.

The chain employs TRBV10-3 and TRBJ1-1; 8 bases line up with TRBD1. There are 15 residues in the CDR3. Germline CDR1 and CDR2: ENHRY and SYGVKD. With V trimmed by 6 bases and J by 0 bases, 6 bases remained unmatched. CDR3 residues: CAIRTGDGLNTEAFF. The CDR3 DNA follows: TGTGCCATCAGGACAGGGGACGGGCTGAACACTGAAGCTTTCTTT.

V is TRBV7-2 and J is TRBJ2-3; tentative D call: TRBD1 (5 bases). The CDR3 runs to 14 residues. The germline CDR1 and CDR2 sequences are SGHTA and FQGNSA. Deletions cut 3 bases from V and 3 bases from J, with 10 bases between. CDR3 in amino acids: CASSFGQGTDTQYF. CDR3 sequence (DNA): TGTGCCAGCAGCTTTGGGCAGGGTACAGATACGCAGTATTTT.

This sequence joins TRBV24-1 and TRBJ2-5; D gene uncertain. V was pared by 4 bases and J by 4 bases, with 18 bases between. Per the germline V gene, CDR1 is KGHDR and CDR2 is SFDVKD. The CDR3 covers 16 residues. CDR3 loop: CATSDPYSMLGETQYF. In DNA form, the CDR3 reads TGTGCCACCAGTGACCCCTATAGCATGTTAGGAGAGACCCAGTACTTC.

This sequence joins TRBV11-2 and TRBJ2-1; D ambiguous. The V gene's germline CDR1 is SGHAT and CDR2 FQNNGV. This CDR3 has 15 amino acids. V was pared by 1 base and J by 1 base, with 8 bases between. CDR3 DNA sequence: TGTGCCAGCAGCTTAGCATTCGGTTCCTACAATGAGCAGTTCTTC. It specifies CASSLAFGSYNEQFF.

This clone turned up a few times. The chain combines TRBV19 with TRBJ1-5; 8 bases map to TRBD1. The J segment lost 11 bases and the V segment lost 5 bases, leaving 2 bases of the junction unmatched. The CDR3 has 11 residues. CDR1 is LNHDA and CDR2 is SQIVND in the germline V gene (reference sequence). CDR3: CASSPGGAQHF. The DNA for the CDR3 is TGTGCCAGTAGTCCAGGGGGCGCCCAGCATTTT.

This chain joins TRBV7-8 and TRBJ1-5; D gene ambiguous. CDR3 length equals 14 residues. Trimming cost V 3 bases and J 5 bases, with 11 bases left between them. Germline CDR1 is SGHVS and CDR2 is FQNEAQ. CDR3: CASSFHQSYQPQHF. The CDR3 bases are TGTGCCAGCAGCTTTCATCAGTCCTATCAGCCCCAGCATTTT.

This clone has a handful of counts. The same CDR3 arises from other DNA sequences in this sample as well. The chain links TRBV5-5 to TRBJ1-5; tentatively, D is TRBD1 (6 bases). The CDR3 extends over 14 amino acids. Trimming took off 4 bases at V and 2 bases at J, with 10 bases between the two ends. CDR1 is SGHKS and CDR2 is YYEKEE in the germline V gene (reference sequence). CDR3 sequence: CASSAGGGNQPQHF. In DNA form, the CDR3 reads TGTGCCAGCAGCGCTGGGGGCGGCAATCAGCCCCAGCATTTT.

This clone appeared once. The V and J genes are TRBV3-1 (or the pseudogene TRBV3-2) and TRBJ2-7; 11 positions match TRBD2. With 3 bases clipped from V and 2 bases from J, the junction kept 3 bases outside the gene matches. Germline V gene data show CDR1 as LGHDT and CDR2 as YNNKEL (reference sequence). The CDR3 extends over 15 amino acids. The CDR3 sequence: CASSHIAGGTYEQYF. The CDR3 DNA follows: TGTGCCAGCAGCCATATAGCGGGGGGGACCTACGAGCAGTACTTC.

Regarding this clone: The sample carries other DNA sequences with the same CDR3. The chain recombines TRBV30 with TRBJ1-5; TRBD1 is a possible D gene (6 bases). This CDR3 is built from 13 residues. Germline V gives CDR1 GTSNPN, CDR2 SVGIG (reference sequence). The V gene lost 0 bases and the J gene lost 7 bases, with 10 bases spanning the gap. CDR3 in amino acids: CAWSVQGDQPQHF. Written as DNA, the CDR3 is TGTGCCTGGAGTGTACAGGGTGACCAGCCCCAGCATTTT. Combining the CDR3 with reference TRBV30 and TRBJ1-5 gives the whole variable domain SQTIHQWPATLVQPVGSPLSLECTVEGTSNPNLYWYRQAAGRGLQLLFYSVGIGQISSEVPQNLSASRPQDRQFILSSKKLLLSDSGFYLCAWSVQGDQPQHFGDGTRLSIL.

The chain carries TRBV9 and TRBJ1-3, with D uncertain. Germline CDR1 is SGDLS and CDR2 is YYNGEE. With 3 bases removed from V and 8 bases from J, the gap between germline ends came to 9 bases. This CDR3 is 12 amino acids long. CDR3 loop: CASSGGVHTIYF. Here the CDR3 DNA reads TGTGCCAGCAGCGGCGGGGTGCACACCATATATTTT.

This clone was seen only once. The chain joins TRBV30 to TRBJ2-5; the match to TRBD2 covers 8 bases. The CDR3 consists of 14 residues. V was clipped by 8 bases and J by 0 bases; unmatched bases: 8. Germline CDR1 GTSNPN, CDR2 SVGIG (reference sequence). The CDR3 DNA reads as TGTGCCGGAACTTCGGGAGGGGACCAAGAGACCCAGTACTTC. Its translation: CAGTSGGDQETQYF.

The CDR3 is CASSPQGNTIYF. The CDR3 region has the DNA TGTGCCAGCAGCCCCCAGGGGAACACCATATATTTT. The chain carries TRBV7-9 and TRBJ1-3; a possible D gene is TRBD1 (6 bases). Germline V CDR1 and CDR2: SEHNR, FQNEAQ (reference sequence). Trimming took off 5 bases at V and 7 bases at J, with 9 bases between the two ends. This CDR3 has 12 amino acids.

The chain joins TRBV12-3 or TRBV12-4 to TRBJ2-1; D not resolved. The CDR3 contains 13 residues. Trimming removed 4 bases at V and 9 bases at J, with 13 bases between. CDR3 sequence: CASSSRNNGEQFF. CDR3 DNA: TGTGCCAGCAGTTCACGAAACAATGGTGAGCAGTTCTTC.

This clone occurred once. The chain carries TRBV19 and TRBJ2-7; 7 bases are shared with TRBD1. After removal of 6 bases from V and 1 base from J, the junction contained 3 bases not matched to a gene. The CDR3 loop spans 13 amino acids. CDR1 is LNHDA and CDR2 is SQIVND in the germline V gene (reference sequence). The CDR3 protein is CASSSGQSYEQYF. The CDR3, as DNA: TGTGCCAGTAGCTCGGGACAGTCCTACGAGCAGTACTTC.